The source of this T cell receptor beta chain is a study of control samples from healthy donors and cancer patients. The sample holds one count of this clone. TCRdb's copy holds only in-frame clones and misses some; the assay was immunoSEQ multiplex PCR. The sample has some 130,000 clones, more than 70% seen once. The receptor was isolated from a man in his forties in good health. The sample comprised blood.

CDR3 sequence (DNA): TGCGCCAGCAGCCAGCCTCCGGGGGGGTCTAATGAAAAACTGTTTTTT. It codes for CASSQPPGGSNEKLFF. The chain joins TRBV4-1 to TRBJ1-4; TRBD1 might be the D (5 bases). The ends were cut back, 3 bases at V and 3 bases at J, with 14 bases in the middle. Germline lookup yields CDR1 MGHRA and CDR2 YSYEKL. This CDR3 is 16 amino acids long.